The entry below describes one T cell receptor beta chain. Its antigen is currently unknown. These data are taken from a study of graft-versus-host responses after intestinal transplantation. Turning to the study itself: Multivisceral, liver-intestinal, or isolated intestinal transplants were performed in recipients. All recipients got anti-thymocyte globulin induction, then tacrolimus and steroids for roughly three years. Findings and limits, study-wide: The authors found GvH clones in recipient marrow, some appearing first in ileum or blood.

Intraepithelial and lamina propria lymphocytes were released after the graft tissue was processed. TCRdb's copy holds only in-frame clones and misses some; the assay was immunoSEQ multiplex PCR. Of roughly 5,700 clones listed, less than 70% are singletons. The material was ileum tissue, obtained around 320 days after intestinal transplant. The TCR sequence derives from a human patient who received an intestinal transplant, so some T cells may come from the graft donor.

CDR3 protein: CASRLEQGLAGLEQYF. The CDR3, as DNA: TGTGCAAGTCGCTTAGAACAGGGACTAGCGGGGCTTGAGCAGTACTTC. This chain joins TRBV12-2 and TRBJ2-7; the D call of TRBD2 is as the table states it, not checked on the DNA. TRBV12-2 is recorded as a pseudogene. The CDR3 contains 16 residues.